This T cell receptor (beta chain) was sequenced in a study of OX40 agonist ivuxolimab in advanced cancers. Overall study: Patients received the agonistic anti-OX40 (CD134) antibody ivuxolimab.

The repertoire was sequenced with immunoSEQ multiplex PCR; TCRdb's copy has only in-frame clones and lacks some. The sample consists of some 50,000 clones, roughly 89% of them appearing once. Findings and limits, study-wide: On average, CD8+ T cells showed a greater number of expanded clones than CD4+.

CDR3 size: 14 residues. Germline CDR1 and CDR2: SEHNR and FQNEAQ (reference sequence). V was pared by 7 bases and J by 5 bases, with 17 bases between. Comment on this clone: Its target is not known.

The V gene is TRBV7-9, the J gene TRBJ1-2; no firm D call. This TCR came from an adult with an advanced solid tumor such as melanoma, head and neck, liver or kidney cancer. The specimen was CD4+ or CD8+ T cells sorted from blood, collected in a trial of the OX40 agonist ivuxolimab. The CDR3 spells CASMPVSLLYGYTF. The CDR3 DNA reads as TGTGCCAGCATGCCAGTCTCTTTATTATATGGCTACACCTTC.